The 19 T cell receptor beta chains listed next were all sequenced from one sample in a study of blood T cell repertoires in COVID-19. Only in-frame clones appear in the TCRdb table, and some are missing; sequencing was by immunoSEQ multiplex PCR. The sample includes 140,000 or so clones, 75% to 90% seen only once; the top ten take roughly 11%. Sample: peripheral blood. The source is a woman aged 80 or over with acute or convalescent COVID-19.

The chain recombines TRBV18 with TRBJ2-2; the match to TRBD1 covers 7 bases. Germline V gene sequence: CDR1 KGHSH, CDR2 LQKENI. CDR3 size: 16 residues. J was trimmed by 0 bases and V by 2 bases; bases with no gene match: 3. CDR3 DNA: TGTGCCAGCTCACCAACTACAGGGGCGAACACCGGGGAGCTGTTTTTT. Translating gives CASSPTTGANTGELFF.

This chain links TRBV30 with TRBJ2-5; 13 bases align to TRBD2. The CDR3 runs 15 residues. J lost 2 bases, V lost 3 bases, and 3 bases had no gene match. Germline values: CDR1 GTSNPN, CDR2 SVGIG (reference sequence). CDR3 amino acids: CAWRPGLAGQETQYF. The CDR3 DNA reads as TGTGCCTGGAGGCCGGGACTAGCGGGGCAAGAGACCCAGTACTTC.

The rearrangement uses TRBV3-1 (or the pseudogene TRBV3-2) and TRBJ2-3; TRBD2 agrees at 12 bases. Germline-derived CDR1 and CDR2 are LGHDT and YNNKEL (reference sequence). This CDR3 is built from 18 residues. V dropped 0 bases and J dropped 1; count of bases not matched to a gene: 5. The CDR3 region has the DNA TGTGCCAGCAGCCAAGACAGAGGACTAGCGGGGCGCACAGATACGCAGTATTTT. Translation gives CASSQDRGLAGRTDTQYF.

This clone was recorded once. V gene TRBV6-5 combines with J gene TRBJ2-3; D might be TRBD2 (5 bases). Between the trimmed V and J ends, which lost 2 bases and 5 bases, there was a span of 11 bases. The CDR3 has 14 residues. Looked up from germline, CDR1 is MNHEY and CDR2 is SVGAGI. The CDR3 sequence: CASSYRASRDTQYF. The CDR3 nucleotides read TGTGCCAGCAGTTACCGGGCTAGCCGAGATACGCAGTATTTT.

This chain uses TRBV6-4 with TRBJ1-3; the match to TRBD1 covers 9 bases. V shed 4 bases, J shed 3 bases, and the junction held 10 bases outside the gene matches. This CDR3 has 17 amino acids. Germline CDR1 MRHNA, CDR2 SNTAGT. For the CDR3, the DNA is TGTGCCAGCAGTGGCCCCGGGACAGGGAAGGGTGGAAACACCATATATTTT. Its protein is CASSGPGTGKGGNTIYF.

This chain links TRBV12-3 or TRBV12-4 with TRBJ1-5, with D uncertain. V was trimmed by 3 bases and J by 0 bases, leaving 3 bases between them. The CDR3 runs 13 residues. The CDR3 sequence is CASSLSSNQPQHF. For the CDR3, the DNA is TGTGCCAGCAGTTTGAGTAGCAATCAGCCCCAGCATTTT.

The V and J genes are TRBV21-1 and TRBJ2-7; TRBD1 is the table's D call, not checked against the DNA. TRBV21-1 is deemed a pseudogene. CDR3 length equals 16 residues. The CDR3 reads CASSKGWQESSYEQYF. CDR3 DNA: TGTGCCAGCAGCAAAGGGTGGCAGGAAAGCTCCTACGAGCAGTACTTC.

This clone was seen a few times. V and J are TRBV18 and TRBJ1-5, with D unresolved. Germline V gives CDR1 KGHSH, CDR2 LQKENI. The CDR3 extends over 15 amino acids. With 6 bases removed from V and 4 bases from J, the gap between germline ends came to 16 bases. CDR3 in amino acids: CASSKSGPRNQPQHF. CDR3 sequence (DNA): TGTGCCAGCTCGAAAAGCGGACCCCGTAATCAGCCCCAGCATTTT.

This clone was detected only a few times. The rearrangement joins TRBV12-3 or TRBV12-4 to TRBJ1-1, with a weak D call TRBD1 (5 bases). Trimming stripped 2 bases from V and 8 bases from J, with 9 bases between. The CDR3 is 12 residues long. CDR3: CASSLFAGEAFF. In nucleotides, the CDR3 is TGTGCCAGCAGTTTATTCGCAGGGGAAGCTTTCTTT.

This clone was seen a handful of times. The V gene is TRBV7-9, the J gene TRBJ1-2, with D possibly TRBD1 on 6 matching bases. V was shortened by 3 bases and J by 11 bases, with 16 bases between the two germline ends. Germline V CDR1 and CDR2: SEHNR, FQNEAQ (reference sequence). This CDR3 spans 13 amino acids. CDR3 region: CASSFGRTEEYTF. The DNA of the CDR3 is TGTGCCAGCAGCTTCGGCAGGACAGAGGAATACACCTTC.

This chain links TRBV2 with TRBJ1-1; perhaps TRBD1 as D (5 bases). Trimming left V 4 bases short and J 4 bases short, with 19 bases between. CDR3 length: 16 residues. Germline V lookup: CDR1 SNHLY, CDR2 FYNNEI. The CDR3 loop is CASSVGREALGTEAFF. CDR3 DNA: TGTGCCAGCAGTGTGGGCAGGGAGGCCCTAGGCACTGAAGCTTTCTTT.

The rearrangement uses TRBV18 and TRBJ1-1; 8 bases fit TRBD1. Germline V gene sequence: CDR1 KGHSH, CDR2 LQKENI. With 4 bases clipped from V and 1 base from J, the junction kept 5 bases outside the gene matches. The CDR3 runs to 15 residues. The DNA for the CDR3 is TGTGCCAGCTCACTTCACAGGGGGTCGAACACTGAAGCTTTCTTT. This gives the protein CASSLHRGSNTEAFF. The full variable domain, rest sourced from reference TRBV18 and TRBJ1-1, is NAGVMQNPRHLVRRRGQEARLRCSPMKGHSHVYWYRQLPEEGLKFMVYLQKENIIDESGMPKERFSAEFPKEGPSILRIQQVVRGDSAAYFCASSLHRGSNTEAFFGQGTRLTVV.

The chain employs TRBV6-5 and TRBJ2-2, with D tentatively TRBD1 (6 bases). CDR3 length: 14 residues. The V end was cut by 10 bases, the J end by 0 bases, with 12 bases between. From germline, CDR1 is MNHEY and CDR2 SVGAGI. CDR3 nucleotide sequence: TGTGCCATTCCGGGACACACGAACACCGGGGAGCTGTTTTTT. Translating it yields CAIPGHTNTGELFF.

This clone was recorded once. The chain combines TRBV7-3 with TRBJ2-3, with TRBD1 matching over 9 bases. The germline gives CDR1 SGHTA, CDR2 FQGTGA. V lost 8 bases to trimming and J lost 4 bases; unmatched junction nucleotides: 4. This CDR3 contains 13 residues. The CDR3 DNA sequence: TGTGCCAGCGGGACAGGGTCGGCAGATACGCAGTATTTT. Translating gives CASGTGSADTQYF.

This clone was counted only a few times. The chain employs TRBV6-5 and TRBJ2-7; tentatively, D is TRBD1 (6 bases). Germline loops: CDR1 MNHEY, CDR2 SVGAGI. Trimming cost V 6 bases and J 0 bases, with 15 bases left between them. The length of the CDR3 is 15 residues. CDR3 nucleotide sequence: TGTGCCAGCAGAAATAGGGGGATATACTCCTACGAGCAGTACTTC. It yields the protein CASRNRGIYSYEQYF.

This chain connects TRBV5-8 to TRBJ1-5; D is unclear. Trimming cost V 6 bases and J 7 bases, with 8 bases left between them. Germline V gives CDR1 SGHTS, CDR2 YDEGEE. The CDR3 sequence is 11 residues long. The CDR3 coding sequence is TGTGCCAGCACCCGGTCCCAGCCCCAGCATTTT. Amino acid sequence: CASTRSQPQHF.

The V and J genes are TRBV2 and TRBJ2-3; D gene uncertain. The CDR3 is 12 amino acids. Germline lookup yields CDR1 SNHLY and CDR2 FYNNEI. V was trimmed by 3 bases and J by 2 bases, leaving 3 bases between them. This chain's CDR3 is CASSDHTDTQYF. The CDR3 bases are TGTGCCAGCAGTGACCACACAGATACGCAGTATTTT.

This clone was detected only a few times. The chain employs TRBV7-3 and TRBJ2-1; tentative D call: TRBD1 (5 bases). V lost 0 bases, J lost 10 bases, and 10 bases lay in between. This CDR3 has 13 amino acids. CDR1 and CDR2 from the germline V gene are SGHTA and FQGTGA. The CDR3 protein is CASSLTGDGEQFF. CDR3 nucleotides: TGTGCCAGCAGCTTAACAGGGGATGGGGAGCAGTTCTTC.

The CDR3 reads CASSVLGLAASTDTQYF. The CDR3 bases are TGTGCCAGCAGTGTCCTCGGACTAGCGGCTAGCACAGATACGCAGTATTTT. The chain has TRBV6-1 and TRBJ2-3; TRBD2 matches 10 bases. The CDR3 runs 17 residues. With 4 bases clipped from V and 0 bases from J, the junction kept 7 bases outside the gene matches. CDR1 and CDR2 (germline): MNHNS, SASEGT.